Following are 30 T cell receptor beta chains from one sample sequenced in a study of cytomegalovirus exposure and HLA in healthy donors. 60 Vbeta and 13 Jbeta primers were used in PCR. Using immunoSEQ multiplex PCR, the repertoire was profiled, and TCRdb retains in-frame clones only, with some absent. The profile covers roughly 160,000 clones, with around 80% appearing a single time and roughly 10% taken by the ten largest. The material sequenced was PBMCs. Receptors originate from a man younger than 30 in good health and CMV-seropositive.

V usage is TRBV4-2 and J usage is TRBJ2-7; the match to TRBD2 covers 8 bases. In germline, CDR1 is LGHNA, CDR2 YNFKEQ. CDR3 length equals 17 residues. Trimming at V came to 0 bases and at J to 2 bases, leaving 9 bases not matched to a gene. Here the CDR3 DNA reads TGTGCCAGCAGCCAAGATTACGGTAGCGGGGCTACCTACGAGCAGTACTTC. Encoded protein: CASSQDYGSGATYEQYF.

The chain joins TRBV11-2 to TRBJ2-4, with TRBD1 matching 9 bases. Germline CDR1 is SGHAT and CDR2 is FQNNGV. V lost 1 base and J lost 0; bases outside the gene matches: 10. The CDR3 is 19 amino acids. The CDR3 DNA is TGTGCCAGCAGCTTAGGGGCCGGGACAGGGACACTAGCCAAAAACATTCAGTACTTC. It translates to CASSLGAGTGTLAKNIQYF.

The chain has TRBV13 and TRBJ2-1, with 8 positions matching TRBD2. CDR1 PRHDT and CDR2 FYEKMQ come from the germline V gene (reference sequence). This CDR3 comprises 15 residues. Trimming removed 3 bases from V and 2 bases from J; junction bases left unmatched: 3. Here the CDR3 DNA reads TGTGCCAGCAGCTTTAGCGGGGCCACCTACAATGAGCAGTTCTTC. This sequence encodes CASSFSGATYNEQFF.

There are a few counts of this clone. CDR3: CASSLYRDSNQPQHF. The CDR3, as DNA: TGTGCCAGCAGCCTTTACAGGGATAGCAATCAGCCCCAGCATTTT. The rearrangement joins TRBV5-5 to TRBJ1-5; D is perhaps TRBD1 (6 bases). Germline CDR1 reads SGHKS; CDR2 reads YYEKEE (reference sequence). The V end was cut by 4 bases, the J end by 0 bases, with 11 bases between. The CDR3 length is 15 residues.

The V call is TRBV11-2, the J call TRBJ2-2; perhaps TRBD2 as D (7 bases). With 2 bases removed from V and 6 bases from J, the gap between germline ends came to 13 bases. Germline V lookup: CDR1 SGHAT, CDR2 FQNNGV. CDR3 size: 15 residues. CDR3 loop: CASSLRGGAPGELFF. CDR3 DNA sequence: TGTGCCAGCAGCTTAAGAGGGGGGGCCCCCGGGGAGCTGTTTTTT.

The chain employs TRBV12-5 and TRBJ2-1, with a tentative D call TRBD1 (5 bases). Germline V gene lookup returns CDR1 LGHNT and CDR2 FRNRAP. This CDR3 contains 16 residues. V gave up 0 bases and J gave up 2 bases, with 11 bases separating them. This CDR3 reads CASGLVLGRAYNEQFF. CDR3 DNA sequence: TGTGCTAGTGGTTTGGTTCTTGGCAGGGCCTACAATGAGCAGTTCTTC.

V and J are TRBV19 and TRBJ2-3; 10 bases are a match to TRBD1. From germline, CDR1 is LNHDA and CDR2 SQIVND (reference sequence). V lost 5 bases and J lost 4; bases outside the gene matches: 9. There are 16 residues in the CDR3. The CDR3 reads CASSLRDRGRADTQYF. DNA of the CDR3: TGTGCCAGTAGTCTCCGGGACAGGGGAAGGGCAGATACGCAGTATTTT.

The chain employs TRBV19 and TRBJ2-3, with 10 bases aligning to TRBD1. The J segment lost 1 base and the V segment lost 1 base, leaving 5 bases of the junction unmatched. This CDR3 contains 17 residues. Germline CDR1 and CDR2: LNHDA and SQIVND (reference sequence). The CDR3 loop is CASSIGTGTGGTDTQYF. The CDR3, as DNA: TGTGCCAGTAGTATAGGAACCGGGACAGGGGGCACAGATACGCAGTATTTT.

In this sample, this clone turned up once. The chain uses TRBV9 and TRBJ1-3; D is uncertain. V shed 0 bases and J shed 0 bases, with 10 bases lying between them. The CDR3 length is 16 residues. From germline, CDR1 is SGDLS and CDR2 YYNGEE. CDR3 bases: TGTGCCAGCAGCGTAGTACCGTCGGGCTCTGGAAACACCATATATTTT. It is translated as CASSVVPSGSGNTIYF.

This clone turned up a few times. The chain uses TRBV5-1 and TRBJ2-1, with 9 bases that match TRBD1. The V segment lost 0 bases and the J segment 5 bases; nucleotides outside the gene matches: 3. The length of the CDR3 is 15 residues. The germline V gene has CDR1 SGHRS and CDR2 YFSETQ. CDR3 residues: CASSLGQGEHNEQFF. The CDR3 DNA follows: TGCGCCAGCAGCTTGGGACAGGGGGAACACAATGAGCAGTTCTTC.

V is TRBV11-2 and J is TRBJ1-2; D might be TRBD1 (5 bases). This CDR3 has 17 amino acids. Germline lookup yields CDR1 SGHAT and CDR2 FQNNGV. Between the trimmed V and J ends, which lost 1 base and 0 bases, there was a span of 15 bases. CDR3 coding DNA: TGTGCCAGCAGCTTAGCTCCCTTGACAGAACCTAACTATGGCTACACCTTC. Protein: CASSLAPLTEPNYGYTF.

This rearrangement joins TRBV2 to TRBJ2-7; 8 positions agree with TRBD1. Per the germline V gene, CDR1 is SNHLY and CDR2 is FYNNEI. Trimming removed 8 bases from V and 3 bases from J; junction bases left unmatched: 6. The CDR3 consists of 13 residues. The CDR3 region is CASGQGAYYEQYF. The CDR3 coding sequence is TGTGCCAGCGGTCAGGGGGCTTACTACGAGCAGTACTTC.

Of note for this clone: Sequence at one end of the junction differs from germline and may be a read error. J is TRBJ2-5 and V is TRBV7-8, with 7 bases that match TRBD2. This CDR3 comprises 19 residues. Germline CDR1 SGHVS, CDR2 FQNEAQ. The CDR3 protein is CASSFFVYGASAGEETQHF. In DNA form, the CDR3 reads TGTGCCAGCAGCTTTTTCGTCTATGGGGCGTCGGCGGGAGAAGAGACCCAGCACTTC.

The chain uses TRBV5-8 and TRBJ2-7, with a tentative D call TRBD1 (6 bases). Trimming removed 4 bases at V and 4 bases at J, with 9 bases between. The CDR3 sequence is 12 residues long. Germline-derived CDR1 and CDR2 are SGHTS and YDEGEE. The CDR3 sequence is CASSVQGYEQYF. Here the CDR3 DNA reads TGTGCCAGCAGCGTGCAGGGGTACGAGCAGTACTTC.

The J gene is TRBJ2-3, the V gene TRBV7-8, with a possible D match to TRBD2 (5 bases). Germline V gene lookup returns CDR1 SGHVS and CDR2 FQNEAQ. This CDR3 is 12 amino acids long. Trimming took off 5 bases at V and 10 bases at J, with 13 bases between the two ends. Here the CDR3 reads CASSVLERPQYF. The CDR3 bases are TGTGCCAGCAGCGTACTAGAGAGGCCGCAGTATTTT.

The rearrangement uses TRBV7-9 and TRBJ1-5; a weak D match, TRBD1 (5 bases). V shed 5 bases and J shed 7 bases, with 9 bases lying between them. The CDR3 loop spans 12 amino acids. CDR1 and CDR2 (germline): SEHNR, FQNEAQ (reference sequence). CDR3 coding DNA: TGTGCCAGCAGCGGGGGGGGGCAGCCCCAGCATTTT. Translating gives CASSGGGQPQHF. The variable domain in full, completed from reference TRBV7-9 and TRBJ1-5, reads DTGVSQNPRHKITKRGQNVTFRCDPISEHNRLYWYRQTLGQGPEFLTYFQNEAQLEKSRLLSDRFSAERPKGSFSTLEIQRTEQGDSAMYLCASSGGGQPQHFGDGTRLSIL.

The CDR3: CASIRTSGGGETQYF. DNA of the CDR3: TGTGCCAGCATCCGTACTAGCGGGGGTGGAGAGACCCAGTACTTC. V is TRBV5-6 and J is TRBJ2-5, with 11 bases identical to TRBD2. Germline V CDR1 and CDR2: SGHDT, YYEEEE. With 6 bases clipped from V and 4 bases from J, the junction kept 8 bases outside the gene matches. This CDR3 spans 15 amino acids.

For this clone: At one end the junction does not follow the germline gene, possibly because of a read error. The gene calls are TRBV5-4 and TRBJ2-6, with TRBD2 as a possible D gene (7 bases). The germline V gene encodes CDR1 SGHNT and CDR2 YYREEE (reference sequence). The CDR3 extends over 16 amino acids. The CDR3 loop is CASSLAGGWGANGLTF. CDR3 DNA sequence: TGTGCCAGCAGCTTGGCGGGGGGTTGGGGGGCCAACGGCCTGACTTTC.

This clone was detected once. V gene TRBV29-1 combines with J gene TRBJ1-4; D perhaps matches TRBD1 (6 bases). Germline V gene data show CDR1 as SQVTM and CDR2 as ANQGSEA. V was pared by 6 bases and J by 7 bases, with 18 bases between. The length of the CDR3 is 14 residues. This chain's CDR3 is CSVTRPGVSEKLFF. The DNA of the CDR3 is TGCAGCGTCACTAGGCCAGGGGTTTCTGAAAAACTGTTTTTT.

The V call is TRBV10-2, the J call TRBJ1-5; 7 bases map to TRBD1. The CDR3 has 13 residues. CDR1 WSHSY and CDR2 SAAADI come from the germline V gene. V dropped 6 bases and J dropped 7; count of bases not matched to a gene: 6. CDR3 DNA sequence: TGCGCCAGCAGGGAGGGGGCTTGGCAGCCCCAGCATTTT. This codes for CASREGAWQPQHF.

This clone was seen a single time. CDR3 amino acids: CASSQGTGNTEAFF. The CDR3 region has the DNA TGTGCCAGCAGCCAAGGGACAGGGAACACTGAAGCTTTCTTT. The V gene is TRBV7-9, the J gene TRBJ1-1; TRBD1 matches 8 bases. This CDR3 spans 14 amino acids. V was clipped by 5 bases and J by 1 base; unmatched bases: 3. From germline, CDR1 is SEHNR and CDR2 FQNEAQ (reference sequence).

This clone was recorded a few times. This sequence joins TRBV6-6 and TRBJ1-5, with D possibly being TRBD1 (6 bases). The CDR3 runs 14 residues. CDR1 MNHNY and CDR2 SVGAGI come from the germline V gene (reference sequence). Trimming pared 7 bases from V and 9 bases from J, leaving 19 bases between. The CDR3 reads CASTKGDDRSPQHF. DNA of the CDR3: TGTGCCAGCACCAAGGGGGACGACCGATCGCCCCAGCATTTT.

The chain carries TRBV18 and TRBJ1-5; the match to TRBD1 covers 7 bases. With 6 bases clipped from V and 3 bases from J, the junction kept 8 bases outside the gene matches. There are 15 residues in the CDR3. Germline-derived CDR1 and CDR2 are KGHSH and LQKENI. The CDR3 region has the DNA TGTGCCAGCTCCCCCGGGACAGCCCTCAATCAGCCCCAGCATTTT. It encodes CASSPGTALNQPQHF.

The chain links TRBV19 to TRBJ2-6; D may be TRBD1 (6 bases). Germline CDR1 reads LNHDA; CDR2 reads SQIVND (reference sequence). The CDR3 contains 15 residues. Trimming removed 4 bases from V and 2 bases from J, with 9 bases in between. CDR3 loop: CASSNGQPGANVLTF. Here the CDR3 DNA reads TGTGCCAGTAGTAACGGACAGCCTGGGGCCAACGTCCTGACTTTC.

The chain joins TRBV2 to TRBJ2-1, with D possibly being TRBD2 (6 bases). The ends were cut back, 8 bases at V and 8 bases at J, with 25 bases in the middle. CDR3 length: 16 amino acids. The germline V gene has CDR1 SNHLY and CDR2 FYNNEI. In DNA, the CDR3 is TGTGCCAGCGGCAGTCGGGCGGGAATGTACATCTATGAGCAGTTCTTC. It is translated as CASGSRAGMYIYEQFF.

The V and J genes are TRBV2 and TRBJ2-2; 11 bases agree with TRBD1. The V gene end was trimmed by 4 bases and the J gene end by 4 bases; junction bases not matched to a gene: 17. Germline V gives CDR1 SNHLY, CDR2 FYNNEI. This CDR3 is built from 20 residues. For the CDR3, the DNA is TGTGCCAGCAGTGGAAGGACAGGGGGCGCGACGGGAGTAATCACCGGGGAGCTGTTTTTT. It is translated as CASSGRTGGATGVITGELFF. Variable domain in full (rest from reference TRBV2 and TRBJ2-2): EPEVTQTPSHQVTQMGQEVILRCVPISNHLYFYWYRQILGQKVEFLVSFYNNEISEKSEIFDDQFSVERPDGSNFTLKIRSTKLEDSAMYFCASSGRTGGATGVITGELFFGEGSRLTVL.

This clone was observed a handful of times. The V call is TRBV5-1, the J call TRBJ2-6; 8 nucleotides agree with TRBD1. Per germline, CDR1 SGHRS and CDR2 YFSETQ. The CDR3 runs to 15 residues. With V trimmed by 4 bases and J by 2 bases, 2 bases remained unmatched. DNA for the CDR3: TGCGCCAGCAGCCCAGGGGGCACTGGGGCCAACGTCCTGACTTTC. Its translation: CASSPGGTGANVLTF. Filled out from reference TRBV5-1 and TRBJ2-6, the complete variable domain reads KAGVTQTPRYLIKTRGQQVTLSCSPISGHRSVSWYQQTPGQGLQFLFEYFSETQRNKGNFPGRFSGRQFSNSRSEMNVSTLELGDSALYLCASSPGGTGANVLTFGAGSRLTVL.

With regard to this clone: The germline gene is not matched at one end of the junction; a read error may be the cause. This rearrangement joins TRBV9 to TRBJ1-2, with D possibly matching TRBD1 (5 bases). The CDR3 runs 15 residues. The germline V gene encodes CDR1 SGDLS and CDR2 YYNGEE. The CDR3 DNA reads TGTGCCAGCAGCGTTGGAGATGATAGGGACTATGGCCACACCTTC. Translating gives CASSVGDDRDYGHTF.

Written as DNA, the CDR3 is TGTGCCAGCAGTTTCGGGGGGAGCCCCTACGAGCAGTACTTC. Its protein product is CASSFGGSPYEQYF. The J gene is TRBJ2-7, the V gene TRBV27; TRBD2 matches 7 bases. Trimming removed 3 bases from V and 2 bases from J; junction bases left unmatched: 4. CDR3 length: 14 amino acids. Germline V gene data show CDR1 as MNHEY and CDR2 as SMNVEV (reference sequence).

The chain links TRBV6-6 to TRBJ1-3; 7 nucleotides agree with TRBD1. The CDR3 runs 15 residues. Losses at the gene ends were 6 bases for V and 7 bases for J; bases not matched to a gene: 12. The germline gives CDR1 MNHNY, CDR2 SVGAGI (reference sequence). The CDR3 region has the DNA TGTGCCAGCAGAGAGTCGACAGGGTCATGGAACACCATATATTTT. It yields the protein CASRESTGSWNTIYF.